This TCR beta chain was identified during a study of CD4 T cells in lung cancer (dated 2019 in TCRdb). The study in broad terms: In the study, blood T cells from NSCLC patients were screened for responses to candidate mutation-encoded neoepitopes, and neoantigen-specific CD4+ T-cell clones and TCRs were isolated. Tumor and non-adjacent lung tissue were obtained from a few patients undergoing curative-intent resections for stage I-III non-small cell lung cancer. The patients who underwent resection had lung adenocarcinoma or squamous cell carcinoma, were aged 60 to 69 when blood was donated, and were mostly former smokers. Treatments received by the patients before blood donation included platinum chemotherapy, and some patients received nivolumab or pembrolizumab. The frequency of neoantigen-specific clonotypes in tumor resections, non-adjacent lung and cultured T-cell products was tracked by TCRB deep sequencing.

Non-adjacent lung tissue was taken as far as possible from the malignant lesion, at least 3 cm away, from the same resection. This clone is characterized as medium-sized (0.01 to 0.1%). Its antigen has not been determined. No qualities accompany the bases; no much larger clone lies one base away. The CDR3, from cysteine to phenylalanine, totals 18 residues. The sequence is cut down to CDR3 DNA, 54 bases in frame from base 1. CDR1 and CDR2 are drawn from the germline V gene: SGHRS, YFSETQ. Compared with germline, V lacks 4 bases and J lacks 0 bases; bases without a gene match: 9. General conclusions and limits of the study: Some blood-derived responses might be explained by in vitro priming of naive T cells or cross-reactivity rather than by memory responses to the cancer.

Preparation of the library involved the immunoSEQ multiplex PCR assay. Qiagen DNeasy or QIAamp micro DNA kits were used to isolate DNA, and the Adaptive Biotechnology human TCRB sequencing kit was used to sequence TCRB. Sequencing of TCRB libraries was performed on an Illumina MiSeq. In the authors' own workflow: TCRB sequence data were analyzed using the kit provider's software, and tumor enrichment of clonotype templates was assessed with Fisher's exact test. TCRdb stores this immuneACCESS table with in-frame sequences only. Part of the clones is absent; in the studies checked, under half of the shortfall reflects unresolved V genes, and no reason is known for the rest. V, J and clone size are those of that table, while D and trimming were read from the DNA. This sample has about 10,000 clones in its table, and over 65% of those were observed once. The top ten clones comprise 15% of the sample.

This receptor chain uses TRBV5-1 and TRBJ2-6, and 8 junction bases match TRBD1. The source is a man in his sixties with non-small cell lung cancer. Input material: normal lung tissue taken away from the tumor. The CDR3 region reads CASSRETGVASGANVLTF. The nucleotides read TGCGCCAGCAGCAGGGAGACAGGGGTCGCCTCTGGGGCCAACGTCCTGACTTTC.